These T cell receptor beta chains were read from a single sample in a study of PD-L1 blockade in urothelial cancer. Measured with immunoSEQ multiplex PCR; TCRdb has only the in-frame clones, and not every one. The table lists approximately 47,000 clones, approximately 85% of them singletons, with under 2% in the top ten. The source material was PBMCs, sampled around atezolizumab (anti-PD-L1) treatment. These receptors were collected from a man aged 45-60 years with urothelial cancer. Each CDR3 is given with its conserved first and last residue. A D gene is named only where the DNA matches it firmly. A clone size is listed for some rows: how often the clone was seen (once, few, many), or a class if it is expanded.

TRBJ1-3 | . | TRBV2 | . | TGTGCCAGCAGGTTTTCGGCCCGGACAAGCTCTGGAAACACCATATATTTT | CASRFSARTSSGNTIYF
TRBJ1-1 | . | TRBV18 | . | TGTGCCAGCTCACCCCAACGGACAGTTATGAACACTGAAGCTTTCTTT | CASSPQRTVMNTEAFF
TRBJ1-2 | TRBD1 | TRBV19 | . | TGTGCCAGTAGTTTACGACAGGGTCCGACCAAGGGCTACACCTTC | CASSLRQGPTKGYTF
TRBJ1-4 | . | TRBV7-2 | once | TGTGCCAGCAGCGCCTCGAGTGGGGCAGGCGAAAAACTGTTTTTT | CASSASSGAGEKLFF
TRBJ1-4 | . | TRBV10-1 | . | TGCGCCAGCAGTGAGTCGAGCGCAACTAATGAAAAACTGTTTTTT | CASSESSATNEKLFF
TRBJ2-7 | TRBD2 | TRBV4-1 | . | TGCGCCAGCAGCCCCACCGGGGGGGCCTCCTACGAGCAGTACTTC | CASSPTGGASYEQYF
TRBJ2-1 | . | TRBV7-9 | . | TGTGCCAGCAGCTTAGGCGGCGGGACCTACAATGAGCAGTTCTTC | CASSLGGGTYNEQFF
TRBJ1-6 | . | TRBV19 | . | TGTGCCAGTAAGAGGTTTGATAATTCACCCCTCCACTTT | CASKRFDNSPLHF
TRBJ1-3 | TRBD1 | TRBV13 | . | TGTGCCAGTACAGGGGACAGCTCTGGAAACACCATATATTTT | CASTGDSSGNTIYF
TRBJ2-6 | . | TRBV11-2 | . | TGTGCCAGCAGCCCGGGGGCCAACGTCCTGACTTTC | CASSPGANVLTF
TRBJ2-1 | TRBD2 | TRBV12-5 | few | TGTGCTAGTGGTTTGGTAAGCGGCTTAACTAGCGGGAGGACTTCCTACAATGAGCAGTTCTTC | CASGLVSGLTSGRTSYNEQFF
TRBJ1-2 | TRBD1 | TRBV18 | . | TGTGCCAGCTCACCGACCGGGACAGTCGGAAACTATGGCTACACCTTC | CASSPTGTVGNYGYTF
TRBJ2-5 | . | TRBV9 | once | TGTGCCAGCAGCGTAGTTGGCGGACAAGAGACCCAGTACTTC | CASSVVGGQETQYF
TRBJ1-1 | . | TRBV27 | . | TGTGCCAGCAGCGTGGGCCCCTACAGAACAGAAGCTTTCTTT | CASSVGPYRTEAFF
TRBJ1-5 | . | TRBV6-1 | few | TGTGCCAGCAGTTTCCCGGGACACACCAATCAGCCCCAGCATTTT | CASSFPGHTNQPQHF
TRBJ2-3 | . | TRBV2 | few | TGTGCCAGCAGTGATTCACTGCTCACAGATACGCAGTATTTT | CASSDSLLTDTQYF
TRBJ1-3 | . | TRBV7-6 | . | TGTGCCAGCAGCCCTCCGGGGTCCGGAAACACCATATATTTT | CASSPPGSGNTIYF
TRBJ2-3 | . | TRBV2 | . | TGTGCCAGCAGTGTGGAGATGGCCCTCCCTAGCACAGATACGCAGTATTTT | CASSVEMALPSTDTQYF
TRBJ1-5 | . | TRBV19 | . | TGTGCCAGTAGTGGAACACTGGAGGAGCCCCAGCATTTT | CASSGTLEEPQHF
TRBJ2-3 | TRBD1 | TRBV30 | . | TGTGCCTGGAGTGTTGCCGCAGGGGGCTTAACAGATACGCAGTATTTT | CAWSVAAGGLTDTQYF
TRBJ2-1 | . | TRBV4-1 | . | TGCGCCGCGGGCAGGGGCAATGAGCAGTTCTTC | CAAGRGNEQFF
TRBJ2-2 | . | TRBV27 | . | TGTGCCAGCAGCCGGGACTGGAACACCGGGGAGCTGTTTTTT | CASSRDWNTGELFF
TRBJ1-1 | TRBD1 | TRBV11-2 | . | TGTGCCAGCAGCTTAGCTGGGACAGGGACCACTGAAGCTTTCTTT | CASSLAGTGTTEAFF
TRBJ1-1 | TRBD1 | TRBV4-1 | . | TGCGCCAGCAGCCAACCGGACAGGCTGAACACTGAAGCTTTCTTT | CASSQPDRLNTEAFF
TRBJ2-1 | . | TRBV2 | once | TGTGCCAGCAGTGAATTCACAGTTAACAATGAGCAGTTCTTC | CASSEFTVNNEQFF
TRBJ1-1 | . | TRBV19 | . | TGTGCCAGTAGTATAGGTAGCGGGACCGTGGAAGCTTTCTTT | CASSIGSGTVEAFF
TRBJ2-5 | . | TRBV19 | once | TGTGCCAGTAGTATGAGCAGGGCAGGGTCAGAGACCCAGTACTTC | CASSMSRAGSETQYF
TRBJ2-1 | TRBD1 | TRBV29-1 | . | TGCAGCGTGCTTGGGGACAGGGTTTACAATGAGCAGTTCTTC | CSVLGDRVYNEQFF